This T cell receptor beta chain was found in a study of blood T cell repertoires in COVID-19. Overall study context: The study drew acute and convalescent COVID-19 samples from the United States, Italy and Spain. The analysed material was cDNA or gDNA that came from T cells, B-cell-depleted T cells, or PBMCs.

Assignment of participants to cohorts was predicated upon participant-reported clinical history. CDR3 length: 16 residues. The V end was cut by 1 base, the J end by 6 bases, with 17 bases between. The data were produced by immunoSEQ multiplex PCR, yet TCRdb's version contains in-frame clones alone and is incomplete. The sample carries approximately 200,000 clones, 80% to 90% recorded once. This TCR was recovered from a woman aged 25 to 39 who had been exposed to COVID-19. Sequenced: PBMCs or T cells enriched from blood (not recorded which). The chain carries TRBV23-1 and TRBJ2-3, with D possibly matching TRBD1 (5 bases). TRBV23-1 is treated as an ORF (open reading frame) with a function not yet certain. CDR3 DNA: TGCGCCAGCAGTCAATTTACTGGACACTTCCCCGATACGCAGTATTTT. Amino acid sequence: CASSQFTGHFPDTQYF.